This TCR beta chain was captured by sequencing in a study of vaccination effects on CD4 cells after COVID-19. Only in-frame clones appear in the TCRdb table, and some are missing; sequencing was by immunoSEQ multiplex PCR. The repertoire holds 72,000 or so clones, with about 67% as singletons. As concerns this clone: Its antigen is undetermined.

The CDR3 is 14 residues long. Deletions cut 4 bases from V and 5 bases from J, with 15 bases between. Germline CDR1 is SGHRS and CDR2 is YFSETQ. On day 10 of culture, CD4+ T cells were separated out. The participants, recipients of two vaccine doses, got either BNT162b2 or mRNA-1273. The vaccine recipients had no prior SARS-CoV-2 infection, with negative nucleocapsid antibodies. The chain couples TRBV5-1 to TRBJ2-5, with a tentative D call TRBD1 (7 bases). Specimen: CD4+ T cells from PBMCs cultured without peptide, collected after COVID-19 vaccination. The receptor was isolated from a human donor who received a COVID-19 vaccine. The CDR3 DNA is TGCGCCAGCAGCGTTTACAGGGGAGGCGAGACCCAGTACTTC. Protein sequence: CASSVYRGGETQYF. The full variable domain, rest sourced from reference TRBV5-1 and TRBJ2-5, is KAGVTQTPRYLIKTRGQQVTLSCSPISGHRSVSWYQQTPGQGLQFLFEYFSETQRNKGNFPGRFSGRQFSNSRSEMNVSTLELGDSALYLCASSVYRGGETQYFGPGTRLLVL.